This paragraph covers one T cell receptor (beta chain) sequence. These data originate in a study of blood T cell repertoires in COVID-19. Whole-study context: Specimens from acute and convalescent COVID-19 originated in the United States, Italy and Spain. Sources were T cells, B-cell-depleted T cells, or PBMCs; the material itself was cDNA or gDNA.

The CDR3 sequence is 16 residues long. CDR1 and CDR2 (germline): SGHTA, FQGNSA. V dropped 3 bases and J dropped 0 bases, with 13 bases sitting between them. In the original processing: Reference gene primer amplification gave nucleated cell count estimates. The assay was immunoSEQ multiplex PCR, and TCRdb's table has in-frame clones only and misses some. That table furnishes V, J and clone size, whereas the DNA furnished D and trimming. The table shows about 350,000 clones, with 65% to 90% occurring only once. The rearrangement uses TRBV7-2 and TRBJ2-3; D ambiguous. Sequenced sample: peripheral blood. The clonotype originates from a woman in her sixties with COVID-19, enrolled during active disease. DNA of the CDR3: TGTGCCAGCAGCTTTTCGTGGGTGACTAGCACAGATACGCAGTATTTT. As protein: CASSFSWVTSTDTQYF.